These 15 T cell receptor beta chains were sequenced from one sample in a study of cytomegalovirus exposure and HLA in healthy donors. Both 60 Vbeta primers and 13 Jbeta primers went into the PCR. Libraries were prepared by immunoSEQ multiplex PCR; TCRdb keeps only in-frame clonotypes and omits some of them. The sample has 90,000 to 100,000 clones; over 60% are singletons. Sample: PBMCs. The source of these receptors is a boy younger than 18 in good health and CMV-seropositive.

This clone was counted once. The rearrangement links TRBV7-9 to TRBJ2-1; 7 nucleotides agree with TRBD1. This CDR3 has 14 amino acids. Germline trimming cut 8 bases from V and 7 bases from J; bases unmatched to any gene: 11. Per germline, CDR1 SEHNR and CDR2 FQNEAQ (reference sequence). CDR3 coding DNA: TGTGCCAGCGGGAGAGGACAGGTAGGGAATGAGCAGTTCTTC. Translation gives CASGRGQVGNEQFF.

This rearrangement joins TRBV5-4 to TRBJ1-2; D gene ambiguous. Per germline, CDR1 SGHNT and CDR2 YYREEE (reference sequence). The CDR3 spans 15 residues. With 3 bases removed from V and 3 bases from J, the gap between germline ends came to 15 bases. DNA of the CDR3: TGTGCCAGCAGCTCCGCAAAAACGGGTCACTATGGCTACACCTTC. It encodes CASSSAKTGHYGYTF.

The chain recombines TRBV5-1 with TRBJ2-1; 10 bases agree with TRBD2. Losses at the gene ends were 6 bases for V and 3 bases for J; bases not matched to a gene: 6. Germline-derived CDR1 and CDR2 are SGHRS and YFSETQ. This CDR3 spans 15 amino acids. This chain's CDR3 is CASNPGLADYNEQFF. CDR3 bases: TGCGCCAGCAACCCAGGACTAGCGGACTACAATGAGCAGTTCTTC.

J is TRBJ2-2 and V is TRBV5-4; 8 nucleotides agree with TRBD2. This CDR3 is built from 15 residues. The junction had 9 bases not matched to a gene; V was cut back by 4 bases and J by 7 bases. Germline V gene sequence: CDR1 SGHNT, CDR2 YYREEE (reference sequence). The CDR3 DNA reads TGTGCCAGCAGCACCGGGACTAGGGTCCACGGGGAGCTGTTTTTT. Translating it yields CASSTGTRVHGELFF.

The chain recombines TRBV9 with TRBJ1-1; no definite D call. Trimming took 1 base from V and 4 from J, leaving 20 bases between them. The germline gives CDR1 SGDLS, CDR2 YYNGEE. The CDR3 is made up of 17 amino acids. The CDR3 sequence: CASSVLSGSLAGTEAFF. As DNA, the CDR3 is TGTGCCAGCAGCGTACTAAGCGGCAGTCTAGCGGGCACTGAAGCTTTCTTT.

The V call is TRBV6-5, the J call TRBJ1-6; D perhaps matches TRBD1 (5 bases). CDR1 and CDR2 from the germline V gene are MNHEY and SVGAGI. The CDR3 is 13 amino acids. Trimming removed 0 bases at V and 10 bases at J, with 7 bases between. The CDR3 here is CASSYSRGSPLHF. Here the CDR3 DNA reads TGTGCCAGCAGTTACTCGCGGGGCTCACCCCTCCACTTT.

The V call is TRBV27, the J call TRBJ2-1; D unresolved. CDR3 length: 19 residues. Germline V gives CDR1 MNHEY, CDR2 SMNVEV (reference sequence). V lost 0 bases and J lost 2, with 20 bases in between. The CDR3 sequence is CASSLSVSGYTTTYNEQFF. CDR3 in DNA: TGTGCCAGCAGTTTATCGGTTTCCGGTTACACTACCACCTACAATGAGCAGTTCTTC.

The V gene is TRBV9, the J gene TRBJ2-1; the match to TRBD1 covers 7 bases. CDR3 length: 15 residues. Germline V gene data show CDR1 as SGDLS and CDR2 as YYNGEE. With 3 bases clipped from V and 6 bases from J, the junction kept 9 bases outside the gene matches. The CDR3 loop is CASSARDRESNEQFF. The CDR3 DNA reads as TGTGCCAGCAGCGCCCGGGACAGAGAAAGCAATGAGCAGTTCTTC.

About this clone: The sample has other DNA sequences that encode this CDR3 too. V gene TRBV2 combines with J gene TRBJ1-1, with D maybe TRBD1 (5 bases). Per the germline V gene, CDR1 is SNHLY and CDR2 is FYNNEI. V dropped 4 bases and J dropped 2 bases, with 14 bases sitting between them. This CDR3 contains 15 residues. Written as DNA, the CDR3 is TGTGCCAGCAGTGGCGACAGTAGTAGTAACACTGAAGCTTTCTTT. It specifies CASSGDSSSNTEAFF.

J is TRBJ2-7 and V is TRBV6-1; D ambiguous. Per the germline V gene, CDR1 is MNHNS and CDR2 is SASEGT. The CDR3 runs 15 residues. The germline V and J ends were trimmed by 4 bases and 0 bases, with 13 bases remaining between them. CDR3 region: CASSAFSKSSYEQYF. Here the CDR3 DNA reads TGTGCCAGCAGTGCGTTTTCGAAGAGCTCCTACGAGCAGTACTTC.

The CDR3 protein is CASSYSGRQLAEAFF. CDR3 nucleotide sequence: TGTGCCAGCAGTTACTCGGGGCGACAGTTAGCCGAAGCTTTCTTT. This rearrangement joins TRBV6-5 to TRBJ1-1, with a tentative D call TRBD1 (5 bases). Germline V gene sequence: CDR1 MNHEY, CDR2 SVGAGI. V lost 0 bases and J lost 8, with 16 bases in between. The CDR3 contains 15 residues.

The chain uses TRBV15 and TRBJ2-1; 10 positions agree with TRBD1. CDR1 and CDR2 (germline): LNHNV, YYDKDF (reference sequence). The length of the CDR3 is 17 residues. The V gene end was trimmed by 0 bases and the J gene end by 4 bases; junction bases not matched to a gene: 6. This CDR3 reads CATSRELPGQGYNEQFF. The CDR3 DNA reads as TGTGCCACCAGCAGAGAATTACCGGGACAGGGGTACAATGAGCAGTTCTTC.

In regard to this clone: A read error may produce the germline difference seen at one junction end. The rearrangement joins TRBV5-6 to TRBJ1-5, with D perhaps matching TRBD1 (6 bases). Germline V gene lookup returns CDR1 SGHDT and CDR2 YYEEEE. The CDR3 loop spans 17 amino acids. CDR3: CASSNRDNRGSNQPQNF. The CDR3 DNA sequence: TGTGCCAGCAGCAACCGGGACAATAGGGGTAGCAATCAGCCCCAGAATTTT.

The genes are TRBV27 and TRBJ1-2, with TRBD1 as a possible D gene (5 bases). Germline CDR1 and CDR2: MNHEY and SMNVEV (reference sequence). The V end lost 2 bases, the J end lost 5 bases, and 9 bases lay between the germline ends. This CDR3 has 13 amino acids. CDR3 DNA: TGTGCCAGCAGTTTAAACGGGGGTTATGGCTACACCTTC. Translating gives CASSLNGGYGYTF.

The chain employs TRBV5-6 and TRBJ1-2; 9 bases match TRBD1. This CDR3 contains 16 residues. After removal of 4 bases from V and 8 bases from J, the junction contained 15 bases not matched to a gene. Germline V gene data show CDR1 as SGHDT and CDR2 as YYEEEE. CDR3 region: CASSPNKGQGPTGYTF. CDR3 DNA sequence: TGTGCCAGCAGCCCGAATAAAGGACAGGGGCCGACGGGCTACACCTTC.